This T cell receptor (beta chain) was retrieved from a study of technical replicates of blood from a few donors. Repertoires were generated with immunoSEQ multiplex PCR, while TCRdb's copy carries only in-frame clones and drops some. This table has 50,000 or so clones, 80% to 95% appearing once. Germline CDR1 SEHNR, CDR2 FQNEAQ (reference sequence). The CDR3 is 17 residues long. V trimming: 1 base; J trimming: 4 bases; junction bases outside the gene matches: 12. This TCR was recovered from a human donor in good health. Some clones in this sample may be carry-over from other donors' samples. The rearrangement uses TRBV7-9 and TRBJ2-7; 8 positions agree with TRBD1. Specimen: PBMCs. The CDR3 coding sequence is TGTGCCAGCAGCTTAGTAGGGTGGGGACAGGAAACATACGAGCAGTACTTC. The encoded protein is CASSLVGWGQETYEQYF.